Detailed here is one TCR beta chain. The junction does not match germline at one end; this may be a read error. This record belongs to a study of T cell responses to AZD1222 COVID-19 vaccine. Generated by immunoSEQ multiplex PCR, the TCRdb table keeps only in-frame clones and is missing some. The sample contains about 140,000 clones, 75% to 90% of which appear only once. The CDR3 sequence is 12 residues long. The germline V gene encodes CDR1 SGHTA and CDR2 FQGNSA. The clonotype was recovered from an adult in good health. The material was peripheral blood, obtained on day 0 of AZD1222 vaccination. The J gene is TRBJ2-1, the V gene TRBV7-2; 7 bases match TRBD1. DNA of the CDR3: TGTGCCAGCAGCTTAGTAGGGACAGAGCCGTTCTTC. This gives the protein CASSLVGTEPFF.